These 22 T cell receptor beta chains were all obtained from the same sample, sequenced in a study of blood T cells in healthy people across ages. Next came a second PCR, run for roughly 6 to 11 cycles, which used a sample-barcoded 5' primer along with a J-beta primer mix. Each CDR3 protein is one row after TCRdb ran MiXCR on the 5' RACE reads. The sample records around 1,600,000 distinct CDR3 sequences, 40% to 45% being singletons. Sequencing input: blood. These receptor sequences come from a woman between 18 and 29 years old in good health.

CDR3 coding DNA: TGCAGTGCTAGAGTCCGGGACAAGGAAAGCTCCTATAATTCACCCCTCCACTTT. This sequence encodes CSARVRDKESSYNSPLHF. This sequence joins TRBV20-1 and TRBJ1-6; maybe TRBD1 (6 bases). From germline, CDR1 is DFQATT and CDR2 SNEGSKA (reference sequence). The germline V and J ends were trimmed by 1 base and 0 bases, with 16 bases remaining between them. The CDR3 is 18 amino acids.

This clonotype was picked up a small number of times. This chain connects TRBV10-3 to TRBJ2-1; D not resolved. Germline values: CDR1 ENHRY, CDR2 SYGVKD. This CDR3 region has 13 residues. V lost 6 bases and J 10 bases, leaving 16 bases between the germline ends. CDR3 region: CAISPTSAEEQFF. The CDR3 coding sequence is TGTGCCATCAGCCCGACCAGTGCTGAGGAGCAGTTCTTC.

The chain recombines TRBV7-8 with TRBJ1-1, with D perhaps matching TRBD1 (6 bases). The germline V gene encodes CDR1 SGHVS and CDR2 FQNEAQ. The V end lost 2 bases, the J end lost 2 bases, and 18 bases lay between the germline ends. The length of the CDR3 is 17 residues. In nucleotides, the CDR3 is TGTGCCAGCAGCTTAAGTCGGACAGCCGAAGTAAACACTGAAGCTTTCTTT. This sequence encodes CASSLSRTAEVNTEAFF.

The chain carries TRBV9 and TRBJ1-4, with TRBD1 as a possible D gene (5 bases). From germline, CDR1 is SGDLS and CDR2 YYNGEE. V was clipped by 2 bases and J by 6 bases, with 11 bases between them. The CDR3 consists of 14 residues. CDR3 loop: CASSVNWGDEKLFF. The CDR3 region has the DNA TGTGCCAGCAGCGTGAACTGGGGCGATGAAAAACTGTTTTTT.

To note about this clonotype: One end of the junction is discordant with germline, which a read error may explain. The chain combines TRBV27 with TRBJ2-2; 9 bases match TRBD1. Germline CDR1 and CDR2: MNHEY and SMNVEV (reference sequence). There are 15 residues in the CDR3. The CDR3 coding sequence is TGTGCCAACAGTTACAGGGGGCTGGTCACCGGGGAGCTGTTTTTT. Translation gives CANSYRGLVTGELFF.

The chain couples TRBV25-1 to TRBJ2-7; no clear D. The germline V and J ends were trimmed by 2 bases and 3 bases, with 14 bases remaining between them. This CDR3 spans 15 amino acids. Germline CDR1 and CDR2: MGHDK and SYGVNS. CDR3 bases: TGTGCCAGCAGTGAAACGGCAGCGTCCGGCTACGAGCAGTACTTC. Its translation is CASSETAASGYEQYF.

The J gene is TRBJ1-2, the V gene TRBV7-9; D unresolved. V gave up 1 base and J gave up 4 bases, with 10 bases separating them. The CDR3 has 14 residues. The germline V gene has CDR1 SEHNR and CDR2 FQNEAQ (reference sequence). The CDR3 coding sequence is TGTGCCAGCAGCTTAGGATCCGGCGGCTATGGCTACACCTTC. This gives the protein CASSLGSGGYGYTF.

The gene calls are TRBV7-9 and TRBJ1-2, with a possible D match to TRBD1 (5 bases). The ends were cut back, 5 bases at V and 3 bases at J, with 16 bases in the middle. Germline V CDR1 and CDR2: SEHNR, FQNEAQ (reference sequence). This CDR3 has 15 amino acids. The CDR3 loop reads CASSPEGAQHYGYTF. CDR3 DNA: TGTGCCAGCAGCCCAGAAGGGGCTCAACACTATGGCTACACCTTC.

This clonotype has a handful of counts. CDR3 amino acids: CATNPGQGYEQYF. CDR3 nucleotide sequence: TGTGCCACCAATCCGGGACAGGGCTACGAGCAGTACTTC. This chain connects TRBV15 to TRBJ2-7; 9 nucleotides agree with TRBD1. Unmatched junction bases numbered 4, after V lost 7 bases and J lost 3 bases. Looked up from germline, CDR1 is LNHNV and CDR2 is YYDKDF (reference sequence). The CDR3 has 13 residues.

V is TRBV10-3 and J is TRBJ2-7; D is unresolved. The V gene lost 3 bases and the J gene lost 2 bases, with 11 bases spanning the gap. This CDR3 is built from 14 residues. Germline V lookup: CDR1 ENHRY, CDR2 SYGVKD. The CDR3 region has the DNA TGTGCCATCAGTGATTTAGGGATCCCCTACGAGCAGTACTTC. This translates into CAISDLGIPYEQYF.

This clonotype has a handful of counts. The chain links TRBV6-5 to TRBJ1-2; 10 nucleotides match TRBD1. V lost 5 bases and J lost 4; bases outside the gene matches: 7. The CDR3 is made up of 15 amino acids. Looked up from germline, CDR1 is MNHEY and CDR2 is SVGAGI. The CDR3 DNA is TGTGCCAGCAGTCAGATGGGACAGGGGTTCTATGGCTACACCTTC. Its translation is CASSQMGQGFYGYTF.

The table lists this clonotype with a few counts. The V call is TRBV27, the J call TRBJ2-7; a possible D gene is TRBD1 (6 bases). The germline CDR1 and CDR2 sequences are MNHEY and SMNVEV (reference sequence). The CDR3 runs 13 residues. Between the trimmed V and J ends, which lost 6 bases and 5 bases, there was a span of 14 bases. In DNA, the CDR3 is TGTGCCAGCAGGGCACAGGGCGGTGACGAGCAGTACTTC. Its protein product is CASRAQGGDEQYF.

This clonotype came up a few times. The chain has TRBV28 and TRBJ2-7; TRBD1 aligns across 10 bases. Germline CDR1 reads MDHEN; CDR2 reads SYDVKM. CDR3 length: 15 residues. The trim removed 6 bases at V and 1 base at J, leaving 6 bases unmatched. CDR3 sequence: CASSPGTGVSYEQYF. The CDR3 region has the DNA TGTGCCAGCAGCCCGGGGACAGGGGTTTCCTACGAGCAGTACTTC.

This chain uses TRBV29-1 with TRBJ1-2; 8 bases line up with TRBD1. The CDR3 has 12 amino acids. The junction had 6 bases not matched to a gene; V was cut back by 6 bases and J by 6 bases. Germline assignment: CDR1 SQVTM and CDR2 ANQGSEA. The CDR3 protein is CSVEDRADGYTF. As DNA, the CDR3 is TGCAGCGTGGAGGACAGGGCTGATGGCTACACCTTC.

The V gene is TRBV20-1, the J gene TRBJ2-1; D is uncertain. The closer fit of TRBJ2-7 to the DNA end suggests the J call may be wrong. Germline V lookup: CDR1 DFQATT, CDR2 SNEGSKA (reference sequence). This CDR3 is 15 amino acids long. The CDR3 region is CSARVSRYNYNEQYF. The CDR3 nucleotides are TGCAGTGCTAGAGTTAGCAGATACAACTACAATGAGCAGTACTTC.

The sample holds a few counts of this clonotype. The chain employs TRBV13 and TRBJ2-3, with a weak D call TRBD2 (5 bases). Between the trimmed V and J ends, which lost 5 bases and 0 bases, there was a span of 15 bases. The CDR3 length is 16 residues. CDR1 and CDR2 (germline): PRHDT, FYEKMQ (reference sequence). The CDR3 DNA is TGTGCCAGCAGCCCTACGTCAGAGGGCAGCACAGATACGCAGTATTTT. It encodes CASSPTSEGSTDTQYF.

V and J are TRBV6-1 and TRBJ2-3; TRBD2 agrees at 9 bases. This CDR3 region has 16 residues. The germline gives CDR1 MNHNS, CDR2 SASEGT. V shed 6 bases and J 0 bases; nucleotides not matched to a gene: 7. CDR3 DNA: TGTGCCAGCAGCTCACTACTAGCGGGCAGCACAGATACGCAGTATTTT. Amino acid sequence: CASSSLLAGSTDTQYF.

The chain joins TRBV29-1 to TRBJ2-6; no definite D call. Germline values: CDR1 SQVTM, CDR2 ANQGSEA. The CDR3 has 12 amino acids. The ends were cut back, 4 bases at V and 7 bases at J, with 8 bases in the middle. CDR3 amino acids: CSVVSRANVLTF. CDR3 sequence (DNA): TGCAGCGTTGTGTCCCGAGCCAACGTCCTGACTTTC.

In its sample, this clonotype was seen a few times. In nucleotides, the CDR3 is TGCGCCAGCAGCTTGTGGGGGACTAGCGGAACCTACAATGAGCAGTTCTTC. Protein product: CASSLWGTSGTYNEQFF. This sequence joins TRBV5-1 and TRBJ2-1, with 11 positions matching TRBD2. J gave up 2 bases and V 1 base, and 5 bases lay outside the gene matches. Germline CDR1 and CDR2: SGHRS and YFSETQ. The CDR3 loop spans 17 amino acids.

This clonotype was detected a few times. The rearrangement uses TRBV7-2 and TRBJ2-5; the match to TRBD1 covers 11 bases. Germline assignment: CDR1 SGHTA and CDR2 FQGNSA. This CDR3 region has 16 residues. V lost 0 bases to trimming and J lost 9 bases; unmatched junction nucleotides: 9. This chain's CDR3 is CASSLAFGQGAFAQYF. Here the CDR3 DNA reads TGTGCCAGCAGCTTAGCGTTCGGACAGGGGGCGTTTGCCCAGTACTTC.

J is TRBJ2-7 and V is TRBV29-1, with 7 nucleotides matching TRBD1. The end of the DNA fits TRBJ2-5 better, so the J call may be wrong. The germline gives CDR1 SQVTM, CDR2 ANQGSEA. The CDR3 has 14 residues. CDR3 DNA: TGCAGCGCAAAAAGACAGGGTGGAGAGGAGACCCAGTACTTC. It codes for CSAKRQGGEETQYF.

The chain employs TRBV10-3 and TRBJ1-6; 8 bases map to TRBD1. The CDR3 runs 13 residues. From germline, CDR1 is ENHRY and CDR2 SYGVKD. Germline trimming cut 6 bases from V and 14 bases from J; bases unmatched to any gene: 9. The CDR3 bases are TGTGCCATCAGCAGACAGGGGACCCCGACCCTCCACTTT. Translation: CAISRQGTPTLHF.